This TCR beta chain is drawn from a study of T cell responses to AZD1222 COVID-19 vaccine. General observations from the study: Most donors were white British, females outnumbered males, and clonal diversity was possibly underestimated. Reports say nearly half of spike-specific TCRs go after unmutated variant regions.

Notes on this clone: The antigen is unknown.

V was cut by 0 bases and J by 5 bases, with 5 bases left in between. The CDR3 is made up of 13 amino acids. Germline lookup yields CDR1 MNHEY and CDR2 SMNVEV (reference sequence). Profiling relied on immunoSEQ multiplex PCR, and the TCRdb table lists in-frame clones only, not all of them. The sample records some 97,000 clones, about 88% being singletons. This clonotype originated in an adult in good health. Material: peripheral blood, obtained on day 0 of AZD1222 vaccination. The gene calls are TRBV27 and TRBJ1-5, with unresolved D. This chain's CDR3 is CASSLSRDQPQHF. The DNA of the CDR3 is TGTGCCAGCAGTTTATCACGGGATCAGCCCCAGCATTTT.